A single sample gave rise to the 9 T cell receptor beta chains below, sequenced in a study of blood T cell repertoires in COVID-19. The protocol was immunoSEQ multiplex PCR, while the TCRdb copy is restricted to in-frame clones and leaves out a portion. The repertoire holds around 700,000 clones, with 90% as singletons. Sequencing was performed on peripheral blood. These TCRs come from a woman between 18 and 30 years old with acute or convalescent COVID-19.

The rearrangement uses TRBV6-5 and TRBJ1-1; TRBD1 aligns across 9 bases. After removal of 4 bases from V and 1 base from J, the junction contained 1 base not matched to a gene. The CDR3 spans 14 residues. Germline CDR1 MNHEY, CDR2 SVGAGI. CDR3 nucleotide sequence: TGTGCCAGCAGTTTACAGGGGGCGAACACTGAAGCTTTCTTT. Protein product: CASSLQGANTEAFF.

The chain links TRBV7-2 to TRBJ1-5; perhaps TRBD1 as D (5 bases). Germline V gene lookup returns CDR1 SGHTA and CDR2 FQGNSA. The CDR3 contains 13 residues. Trimming removed 6 bases at V and 1 base at J, with 7 bases between. For the CDR3, the DNA is TGTGCCAGCAGTCCAGGGAGCAATCAGCCCCAGCATTTT. Amino acid sequence: CASSPGSNQPQHF.

The chain is built from TRBV12-5 and TRBJ2-7; 9 bases fit TRBD1. CDR3 length: 14 residues. Trimming at V came to 8 bases and at J to 9 bases, leaving 14 bases not matched to a gene. Germline values: CDR1 LGHNT, CDR2 FRNRAP. CDR3 bases: TGTGCTAGTCTCTACGGGACAGGGTCGGACGTGCAGTACTTC. It is translated as CASLYGTGSDVQYF.

The V call is TRBV28, the J call TRBJ1-4; D is unresolved. The CDR3 sequence is 15 residues long. Per germline, CDR1 MDHEN and CDR2 SYDVKM. V gave up 7 bases and J gave up 5 bases, with 17 bases separating them. The DNA for the CDR3 is TGTGCCAGCAACTCCGGAGGCCGAGGGAATGAAAAACTGTTTTTT. Protein sequence: CASNSGGRGNEKLFF.

V and J are TRBV27 and TRBJ2-1; the D gene is possibly TRBD2 (7 bases). Germline CDR1 and CDR2: MNHEY and SMNVEV (reference sequence). V lost 3 bases to trimming and J lost 6 bases, with 9 bases between them. This CDR3 region has 13 residues. The CDR3 DNA follows: TGTGCCAGCAGTTTCGGGGGGCCCAATGAGCAGTTCTTC. This codes for CASSFGGPNEQFF.

The chain couples TRBV6-6 to TRBJ1-3; possible D gene TRBD1, 6 bases. The CDR3 length is 12 residues. Per germline, CDR1 MNHNY and CDR2 SVGAGI (reference sequence). V was trimmed by 7 bases and J by 9 bases, leaving 13 bases between them. The DNA for the CDR3 is TGTGCCAGCAACTTAGGGGGGGGCACCATATATTTT. Amino acid sequence: CASNLGGGTIYF.

This clone was seen once. V usage is TRBV5-1 and J usage is TRBJ1-3; 7 bases line up with TRBD1. This CDR3 has 15 amino acids. The germline V gene has CDR1 SGHRS and CDR2 YFSETQ. The V gene end was trimmed by 3 bases and the J gene end by 0 bases; junction bases not matched to a gene: 3. The CDR3 is CASSWDRDSGNTIYF. For the CDR3, the DNA is TGCGCCAGCAGCTGGGACAGAGACTCTGGAAACACCATATATTTT.

The genes are TRBV7-6 and TRBJ1-2; 7 bases map to TRBD1. In germline, CDR1 is SGHVS, CDR2 FNYEAQ. The J segment lost 6 bases and the V segment lost 0 bases, leaving 7 bases of the junction unmatched. The CDR3 covers 15 residues. The CDR3 nucleotides are TGTGCCAGCAGCTTAGCAAACAGGGGATTGGATGGCTACACCTTC. This translates into CASSLANRGLDGYTF.

The V call is TRBV18, the J call TRBJ1-4; the D gene is possibly TRBD1 (6 bases). Germline V lookup: CDR1 KGHSH, CDR2 LQKENI. The CDR3 runs to 13 residues. Trimming shortened V by 3 bases and J by 12 bases, and 14 bases separated the two germline ends. As DNA, the CDR3 is TGTGCCAGCTCACCGGGACATTGGGAACAACTGTTTTTT. Its translation is CASSPGHWEQLFF.